The clone carrying this T cell receptor beta chain was seen many times. The antigen is undetermined. Germline V gene sequence: CDR1 SGHTA, CDR2 FQGTGA. The CDR3 is 17 amino acids. V shed 1 base, J shed 0 bases, and the junction held 2 bases outside the gene matches. The data are from a study of T-cell memory formation after mild COVID-19. Study-level findings and limits: Contracting clones localized mainly to CM and EM when CD4+ and mainly to EMRA when CD8+. Some clones that responded turned up in pre-infection memory, which suggests that cross-reactive memory joined in. Nothing confirmed that second-wave clones peaking on day 37 were specific for SARS-CoV-2.

Constant-segment primers served in 5'RACE that generated TCR alpha and TCR beta cDNA libraries bearing sample barcodes and UMIs. TCRdb recomputed calls from the 5' RACE reads with MiXCR, one row per CDR3 protein. The data hold fewer than 650,000 distinct CDR3 sequences, with less than 25% observed a single time. Sequencing input: PBMCs or a T cell subset sorted from them (not recorded which). The chain carries TRBV7-3 and TRBJ2-3; 12 positions match TRBD1. The sequence came from an adult woman who had mild COVID-19 (a few samples of this study predate the infection). Cell type and time point are not known. The DNA for the CDR3 is TGTGCCAGCAGCTTAATGGGACAGGGGGCGAGCACAGATACGCAGTATTTT. The encoded protein is CASSLMGQGASTDTQYF. Combining the CDR3 with reference TRBV7-3 and TRBJ2-3 gives the whole variable domain GAGVSQTPSNKVTEKGKYVELRCDPISGHTALYWYRQSLGQGPEFLIYFQGTGAADDSGLPNDRFFAVRPEGSVSTLKIQRTERGDSAVYLCASSLMGQGASTDTQYFGPGTRLTVL.